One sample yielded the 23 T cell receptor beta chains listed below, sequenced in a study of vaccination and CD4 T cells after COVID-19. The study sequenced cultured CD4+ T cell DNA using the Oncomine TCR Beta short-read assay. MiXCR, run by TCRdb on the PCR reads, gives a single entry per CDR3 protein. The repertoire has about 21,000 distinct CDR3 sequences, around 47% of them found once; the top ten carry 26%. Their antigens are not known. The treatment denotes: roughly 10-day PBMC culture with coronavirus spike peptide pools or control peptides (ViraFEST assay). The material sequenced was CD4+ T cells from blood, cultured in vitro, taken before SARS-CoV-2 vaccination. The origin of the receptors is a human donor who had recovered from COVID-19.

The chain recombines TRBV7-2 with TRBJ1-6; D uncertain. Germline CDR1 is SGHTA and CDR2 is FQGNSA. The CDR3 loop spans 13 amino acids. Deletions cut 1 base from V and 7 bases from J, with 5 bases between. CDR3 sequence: CASSLGLNSPLHF. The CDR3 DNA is TGTGCCAGCAGCTTAGGGCTCAATTCACCCCTCCACTTT. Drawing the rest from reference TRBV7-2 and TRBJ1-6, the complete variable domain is GAGVSQSPSNKVTEKGKDVELRCDPISGHTALYWYRQSLGQGLEFLIYFQGNSAPDKSGLPSDRFSAERTGGSVSTLTIQRTQQEDSAVYLCASSLGLNSPLHFGNGTRLTVT.

The CDR3 region has the DNA TGTGCCAGCAGTGACCGGGACAGGGGGACGTCTTTCTTT. This translates into CASSDRDRGTSFF. The V gene is TRBV6-1, the J gene TRBJ1-1; 11 nucleotides line up with TRBD1. CDR3 length equals 13 residues. Germline lookup yields CDR1 MNHNS and CDR2 SASEGT. V shed 3 bases and J 12 bases; nucleotides not matched to a gene: 6.

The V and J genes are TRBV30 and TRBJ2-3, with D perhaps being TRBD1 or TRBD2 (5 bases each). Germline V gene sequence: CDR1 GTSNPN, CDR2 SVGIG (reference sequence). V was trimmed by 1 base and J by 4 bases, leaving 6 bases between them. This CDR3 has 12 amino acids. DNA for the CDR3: TGTGCCTGGAGTGGGGGACCAGATACGCAGTATTTT. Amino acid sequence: CAWSGGPDTQYF.

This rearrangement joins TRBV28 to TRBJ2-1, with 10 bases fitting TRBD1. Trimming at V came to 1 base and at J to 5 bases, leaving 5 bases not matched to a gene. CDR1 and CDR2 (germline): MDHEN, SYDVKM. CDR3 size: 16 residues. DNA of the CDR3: TGTGCCAGCAGTTTATTCCTTGGGACAGGGGACAATGAGCAGTTCTTC. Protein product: CASSLFLGTGDNEQFF.

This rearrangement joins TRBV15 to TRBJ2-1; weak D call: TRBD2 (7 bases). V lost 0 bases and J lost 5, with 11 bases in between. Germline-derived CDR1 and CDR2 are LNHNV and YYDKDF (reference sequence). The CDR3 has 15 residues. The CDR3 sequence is CATSREAGANNEQFF. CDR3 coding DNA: TGTGCCACCAGCAGAGAGGCGGGGGCAAACAATGAGCAGTTCTTC.

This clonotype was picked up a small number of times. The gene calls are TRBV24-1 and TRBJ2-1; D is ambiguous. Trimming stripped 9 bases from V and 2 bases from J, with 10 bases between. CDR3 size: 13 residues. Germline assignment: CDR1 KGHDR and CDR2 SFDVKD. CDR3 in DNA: TGTGCCACCGGCGGCCCCCCCTACAATGAGCAGTTCTTC. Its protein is CATGGPPYNEQFF.

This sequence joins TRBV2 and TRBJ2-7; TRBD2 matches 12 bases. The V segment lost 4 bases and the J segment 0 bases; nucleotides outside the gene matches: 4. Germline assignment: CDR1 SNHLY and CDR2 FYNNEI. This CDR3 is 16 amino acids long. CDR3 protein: CASSGLAGASSYEQYF. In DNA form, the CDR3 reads TGTGCCAGCAGTGGACTAGCGGGGGCCAGCTCCTACGAGCAGTACTTC. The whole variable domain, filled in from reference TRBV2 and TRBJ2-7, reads EPEVTQTPSHQVTQMGQEVILRCVPISNHLYFYWYRQILGQKVEFLVSFYNNEISEKSEIFDDQFSVERPDGSNFTLKIRSTKLEDSAMYFCASSGLAGASSYEQYFGPGTRLTVT.

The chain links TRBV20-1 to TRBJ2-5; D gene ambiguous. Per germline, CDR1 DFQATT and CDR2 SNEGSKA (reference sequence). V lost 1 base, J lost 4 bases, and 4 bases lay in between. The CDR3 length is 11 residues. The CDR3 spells CSARVGETQYF. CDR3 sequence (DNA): TGCAGTGCTAGAGTCGGAGAGACCCAGTACTTC.

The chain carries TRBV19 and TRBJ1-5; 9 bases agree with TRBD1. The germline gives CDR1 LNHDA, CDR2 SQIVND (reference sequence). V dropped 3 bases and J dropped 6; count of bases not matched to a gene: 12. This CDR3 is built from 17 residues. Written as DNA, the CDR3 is TGTGCCAGTAGTATCTTGGGGACAGGGTCAATTAGTCAGCCCCAGCATTTT. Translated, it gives CASSILGTGSISQPQHF.

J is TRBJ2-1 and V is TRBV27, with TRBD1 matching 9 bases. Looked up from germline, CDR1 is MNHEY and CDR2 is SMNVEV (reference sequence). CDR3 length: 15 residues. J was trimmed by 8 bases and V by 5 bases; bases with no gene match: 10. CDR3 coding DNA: TGTGCCAGCAGTCCCGGACAGGGGAGGGGGGATGAGCAGTTCTTC. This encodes CASSPGQGRGDEQFF.

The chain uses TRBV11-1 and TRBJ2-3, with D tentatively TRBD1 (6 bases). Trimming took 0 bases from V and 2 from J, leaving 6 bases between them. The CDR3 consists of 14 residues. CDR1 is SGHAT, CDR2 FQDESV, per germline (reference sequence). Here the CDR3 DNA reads TGTGCCAGCAGCTTAGCGGGGGCCACAGATACGCAGTATTTT. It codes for CASSLAGATDTQYF.

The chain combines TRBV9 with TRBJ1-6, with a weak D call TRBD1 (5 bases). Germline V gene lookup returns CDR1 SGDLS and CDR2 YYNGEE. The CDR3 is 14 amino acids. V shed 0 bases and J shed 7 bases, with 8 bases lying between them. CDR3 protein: CASSVGTPNSPLHF. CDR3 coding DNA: TGTGCCAGCAGCGTAGGGACACCGAATTCACCCCTCCACTTT.

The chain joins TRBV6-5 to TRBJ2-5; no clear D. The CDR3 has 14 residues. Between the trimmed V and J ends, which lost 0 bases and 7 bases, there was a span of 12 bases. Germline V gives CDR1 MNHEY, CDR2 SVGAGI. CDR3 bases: TGTGCCAGCAGTTACTCGAATGCGGCGGCGACCCAGTACTTC. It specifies CASSYSNAAATQYF.

The chain's CDR3 is CASTLTGSHEQYF. In DNA, the CDR3 is TGTGCCAGCACCCTGACAGGGTCCCACGAGCAGTACTTC. This chain links TRBV25-1 with TRBJ2-7, with 7 bases fitting TRBD1. CDR1 MGHDK and CDR2 SYGVNS come from the germline V gene. J was trimmed by 5 bases and V by 7 bases; bases with no gene match: 8. The CDR3 covers 13 residues.

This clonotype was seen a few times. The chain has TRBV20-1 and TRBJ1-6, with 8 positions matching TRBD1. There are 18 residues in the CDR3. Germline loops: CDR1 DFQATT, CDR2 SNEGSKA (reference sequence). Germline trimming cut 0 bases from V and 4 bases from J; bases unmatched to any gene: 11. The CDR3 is CSARDPTGGRRYNSPLHF. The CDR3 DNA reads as TGCAGTGCTAGAGATCCCACAGGGGGAAGGAGATATAATTCACCCCTCCACTTT.

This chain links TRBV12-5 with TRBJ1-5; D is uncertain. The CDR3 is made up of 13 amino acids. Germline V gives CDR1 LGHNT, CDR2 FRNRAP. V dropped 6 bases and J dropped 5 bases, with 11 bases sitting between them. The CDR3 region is CASGAGEYQPQHF. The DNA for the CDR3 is TGTGCTAGTGGGGCTGGGGAATATCAGCCCCAGCATTTT.

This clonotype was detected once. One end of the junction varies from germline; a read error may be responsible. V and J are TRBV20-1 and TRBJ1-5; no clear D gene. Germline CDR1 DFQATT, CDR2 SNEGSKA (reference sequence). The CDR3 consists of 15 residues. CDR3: CSAGDRLVSNQPQHF. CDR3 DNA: TGCAGTGCTGGAGATCGTCTCGTTAGCAATCAGCCCCAGCATTTT.

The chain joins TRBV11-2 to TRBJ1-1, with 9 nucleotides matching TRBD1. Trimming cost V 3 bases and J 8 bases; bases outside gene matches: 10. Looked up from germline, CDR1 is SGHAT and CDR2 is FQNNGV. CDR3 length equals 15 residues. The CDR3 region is CASSFRAGQGGEAFF. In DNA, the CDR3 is TGTGCCAGCAGCTTTAGGGCGGGACAGGGCGGAGAAGCTTTCTTT.

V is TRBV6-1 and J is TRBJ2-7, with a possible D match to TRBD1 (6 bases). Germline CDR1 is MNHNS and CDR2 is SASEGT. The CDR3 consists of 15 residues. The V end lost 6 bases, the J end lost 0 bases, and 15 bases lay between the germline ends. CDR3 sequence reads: CASRNRAGSSYEQYF. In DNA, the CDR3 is TGTGCCAGCAGGAACAGGGCCGGGTCCTCCTACGAGCAGTACTTC.

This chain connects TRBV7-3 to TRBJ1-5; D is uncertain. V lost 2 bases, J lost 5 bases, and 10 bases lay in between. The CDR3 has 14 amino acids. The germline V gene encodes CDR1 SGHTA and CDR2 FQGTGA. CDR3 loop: CASSLSGGDQPQHF. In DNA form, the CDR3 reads TGTGCCAGCAGCTTATCGGGTGGAGATCAGCCCCAGCATTTT.

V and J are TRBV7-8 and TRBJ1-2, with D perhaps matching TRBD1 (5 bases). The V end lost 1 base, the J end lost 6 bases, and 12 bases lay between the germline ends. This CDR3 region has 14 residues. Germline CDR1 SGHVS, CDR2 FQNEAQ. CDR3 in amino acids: CASSLVPGLHGYTF. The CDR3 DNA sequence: TGTGCCAGCAGCTTAGTTCCAGGGCTTCATGGCTACACCTTC. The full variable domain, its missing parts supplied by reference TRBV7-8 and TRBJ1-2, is GAGVSQSPRYKVAKRGQDVALRCDPISGHVSLFWYQQALGQGPEFLTYFQNEAQLDKSGLPSDRFFAERPEGSVSTLKIQRTQQEDSAVYLCASSLVPGLHGYTFGSGTRLTVV.

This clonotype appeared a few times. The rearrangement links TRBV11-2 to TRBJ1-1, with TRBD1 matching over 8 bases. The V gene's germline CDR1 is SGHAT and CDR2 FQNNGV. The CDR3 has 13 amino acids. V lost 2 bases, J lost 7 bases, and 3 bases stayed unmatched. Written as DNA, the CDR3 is TGTGCCAGCAGCTTACCCAGGGGGCGTGAAGCTTTCTTT. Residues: CASSLPRGREAFF.

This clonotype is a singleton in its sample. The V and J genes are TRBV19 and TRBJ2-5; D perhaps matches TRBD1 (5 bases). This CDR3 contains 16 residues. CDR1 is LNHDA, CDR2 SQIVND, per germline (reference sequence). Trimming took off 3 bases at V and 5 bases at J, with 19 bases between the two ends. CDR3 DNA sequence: TGTGCCAGTAGTATTAAAGCCCGGCAGGGCTGGGAGACCCAGTACTTC. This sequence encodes CASSIKARQGWETQYF. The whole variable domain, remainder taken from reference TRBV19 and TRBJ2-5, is DGGITQSPKYLFRKEGQNVTLSCEQNLNHDAMYWYRQDPGQGLRLIYYSQIVNDFQKGDIAEGYSVSREKKESFPLTVTSAQKNPTAFYLCASSIKARQGWETQYFGPGTRLLVL.